The subject of this entry is one TCR beta chain. Its antigen is not identified. The PCR was carried out with 60 Vbeta primers and 13 Jbeta primers. Using immunoSEQ multiplex PCR, the repertoire was profiled, and TCRdb retains in-frame clones only, with some absent. Its clone listing holds 150,000 or so clones. The donors gave bone marrow, and they were healthy. The sample originates from a study of cytomegalovirus exposure and HLA in healthy donors. The overall study: An early release of data contained around 80 million unique TCRs, which came from HLA-typed donors. Study-wide findings and caveats: After further analysis at a later stage, 17,000 or so TCR beta sequences were associated with HLA alleles at 0.05 false discovery rate.

The ends lost 6 bases at V and 7 bases at J; junction bases unmatched: 9. In germline, CDR1 is MDHEN, CDR2 SYDVKM. The CDR3 contains 15 residues. The specimen sequenced was PBMCs. V gene TRBV28 combines with J gene TRBJ1-4, with 9 bases aligning to TRBD1. The clonotype comes from a woman between 50 and 59 years old in good health and CMV-seronegative. In DNA, the CDR3 is TGTGCCAGCAGCGTATCCGGGACAGGGATTGAAAAACTGTTTTTT. It encodes CASSVSGTGIEKLFF.